Described below is a single TCR beta chain sequence and its context. What this receptor recognizes is not known. It has no much larger one-base neighbor in the sample; base qualities were not kept. From each donor, a single peripheral blood sample of around 0.12 L on average was drawn into heparinised tubes. Naive, central memory, regulatory and stem cell-like memory CD4+ T cells were sorted on a BD FACSAria II using a panel including CD45RO, CCR7, CD25, CD127, CD95 and CD27. Purity was above 95% for every sorted population. PBMCs were isolated right away by Lymphoprep density gradient centrifugation and were stained directly, without culture. Samples were stained and sorted in pairs, with one healthy donor and one patient per experiment, so that batch effects were minimized. These data belong to a study of beta chain features in type 1 diabetes (dated by TCRdb to 2016 to 2018). Describing the broader study: No differences in mean age, gender distribution, total cell number or subset yield were found between patients and healthy donors. Across all samples, fewer than 130 million sorted cells were examined, and cell number per subset correlated strongly with RNA yield. The study compared the TCRB repertoires of sorted circulating CD4+ T cell subsets in recently diagnosed type 1 diabetes patients with those in matched healthy donors. Whereas all 28 donors provided naive and central memory subsets, regulatory and stem cell-like memory subsets were isolated from just 8 patients and roughly 8 healthy donors.

General study outcomes and caveats: Type 1 diabetes patients showed a moderate but significant shortening of TCRB CDR3 length in all four CD4+ subsets. Naive, central memory and regulatory TCRB repertoires appeared to be more similar among patients than among healthy donors. HLA sub-analyses involved small numbers of individuals, so any influence of HLA type on TCRB rearrangement remained unresolved. Because cDNA was sequenced instead of genomic DNA, highly expressing activated cells could be over-represented, though the groups showed no difference in activation or CD3 levels. Shorter templates might have been favored by PCR, but patient and control samples were amplified and corrected together, so both groups would have been affected equally by any skew. At VDJ recombination sites, patients with type 1 diabetes made fewer insertions and deleted more nucleotides, a pattern implying thymic rearrangement abnormalities.

The CDR3 starts with the cysteine, ends with the phenylalanine, and has 14 residues. Of the read, only the CDR3 DNA is kept; its 42 bases are in frame from base 1. The germline V gene (reference sequence) supplies CDR1 GTSNPN and CDR2 SVGIG. Cut back by 4 bases and 0 bases, the V and J ends lie 9 bases apart. The entire isolated RNA was reverse transcribed using the High Capacity cDNA Reverse Transcription Kit, and thus expressed TCRB transcripts were sequenced. Naive, central memory and regulatory T cell samples underwent deep immunoSEQ sequencing, averaging roughly 3.3 million total reads per sample. After sorted cells were lysed in RLT buffer, RNA was extracted with DNase-treated RNeasy Micro or Mini kits, with the choice depending on cell number. To prevent cross-contamination, each cell subset was processed individually, whereas patient and healthy donor samples were processed jointly. TCRB sequences were amplified from cDNA with the immunoSEQ multiplex PCR, producing 87-bp fragments spanning the CDR3 region. Sequencing of the amplicons was done on the Illumina HiSeq platform. Under the source paper's analysis protocol: PCR bias was computationally corrected using synthetic template baselines, reads within Hamming distance 2 were collapsed, and singletons that could not be merged were discarded. Reads were aligned to IMGT to assign V, D and J genes, CDR3 length, and insertions or deletions at six rearrangement sites. Within each subset, clonotype counts were normalized to sorted cell number, and only after that were true diversity and Gini coefficients computed with the tcR R package. The overlap coefficient, calculated on TCRB nucleotide sequences, was used to measure repertoire sharing. Here the immuneACCESS table is served through TCRdb, limited to in-frame sequences with V and J called. Missing clones are a known gap in these copies; in checked studies unresolved V genes cover under half, and the rest lacks a known reason. V, J and clone size are those of that table, while D and trimming were read from the DNA. Here the sample has about 150,000 clones; 8.5% to 14% occur a single time. The top ten clones comprise over 2% of the sample.

The chain joins TRBV30 to TRBJ2-2; the D gene assignment is ambiguous. The clonotype was recovered from a man aged 18-30 years in good health. Sequenced material: central memory CD4+ T cells from blood. The sequenced DNA is TGTGCCTGGACTAAACGGGCGAACACCGGGGAGCTGTTTTTT. Its protein is CAWTKRANTGELFF. The variable domain in full, with residues beyond the CDR3 obtained from the reference TRBV30 and TRBJ2-2 genes, is SQTIHQWPATLVQPVGSPLSLECTVEGTSNPNLYWYRQAAGRGLQLLFYSVGIGQISSEVPQNLSASRPQDRQFILSSKKLLLSDSGFYLCAWTKRANTGELFFGEGSRLTVL.